The 9 T cell receptor beta chains reported below all come from one sample, sequenced in a study of PD-L1 blockade in urothelial cancer. Data came from immunoSEQ multiplex PCR; TCRdb stores just in-frame clones and leaves some out. Of 40,000 or so clones in the sample, about four fifths are singletons; the top ten hold roughly 18%. Sequencing used PBMCs, obtained around atezolizumab (anti-PD-L1) treatment. The receptor set was obtained from a man in his 60s with urothelial cancer.

This sequence joins TRBV30 and TRBJ2-7, with 11 bases identical to TRBD1. The trim removed 2 bases at V and 4 bases at J, leaving 7 bases unmatched. Per the germline V gene, CDR1 is GTSNPN and CDR2 is SVGIG (reference sequence). The length of the CDR3 is 15 residues. The CDR3 loop reads CAWSYRGTGGYEQYF. For the CDR3, the DNA is TGTGCCTGGAGTTACCGCGGGACAGGGGGTTACGAGCAGTACTTC.

The table lists this clone with a few counts. The genes are TRBV5-1 and TRBJ1-1; weak D call: TRBD1 (5 bases). The germline V and J ends were trimmed by 0 bases and 0 bases, with 6 bases remaining between them. The CDR3 extends over 14 amino acids. Germline CDR1 SGHRS, CDR2 YFSETQ. The chain's CDR3 is CASSLEGMNTEAFF. The CDR3 DNA sequence: TGCGCCAGCAGCTTGGAGGGGATGAACACTGAAGCTTTCTTT.

The rearrangement joins TRBV29-1 to TRBJ2-5; 7 bases line up with TRBD1. The CDR3 runs to 13 residues. Trimming at V came to 6 bases and at J to 2 bases, leaving 6 bases not matched to a gene. Germline V lookup: CDR1 SQVTM, CDR2 ANQGSEA. CDR3 amino acids: CSVEMTGQETQYF. CDR3 sequence (DNA): TGCAGCGTCGAAATGACAGGGCAAGAGACCCAGTACTTC.

The J gene is TRBJ1-3, the V gene TRBV5-1; TRBD1 matches 10 bases. After removal of 4 bases from V and 1 base from J, the junction contained 5 bases not matched to a gene. Germline loops: CDR1 SGHRS, CDR2 YFSETQ. The CDR3 covers 16 residues. The DNA of the CDR3 is TGCGCCAGCAGCCCAGGGGACAGGGGTTCTGGAAACACCATATATTTT. Translated, it gives CASSPGDRGSGNTIYF.

The chain recombines TRBV4-1 with TRBJ1-1; no clear D. The germline V and J ends were trimmed by 4 bases and 6 bases, with 9 bases remaining between them. This CDR3 contains 12 residues. Germline-derived CDR1 and CDR2 are MGHRA and YSYEKL. The CDR3 nucleotides are TGCGCCAGCAGCCGGCCGGGTTCTGAAGCTTTCTTT. Translated, it gives CASSRPGSEAFF.

The chain couples TRBV2 to TRBJ1-3; D possibly corresponds to TRBD1 (6 bases). The CDR3 totals 15 residues. Germline values: CDR1 SNHLY, CDR2 FYNNEI. The V end was cut by 4 bases, the J end by 4 bases, with 14 bases between. Here the CDR3 DNA reads TGTGCCAGCAGTGTCCTCCGGGACATAGGAAACACCATATATTTT. Encoded protein: CASSVLRDIGNTIYF. Full variable domain (outside the CDR3, taken from reference TRBV2 and TRBJ1-3): EPEVTQTPSHQVTQMGQEVILRCVPISNHLYFYWYRQILGQKVEFLVSFYNNEISEKSEIFDDQFSVERPDGSNFTLKIRSTKLEDSAMYFCASSVLRDIGNTIYFGEGSWLTVV.

V and J are TRBV6-1 and TRBJ2-2; either TRBD1 or TRBD2 may supply D (6 bases each). V was shortened by 10 bases and J by 6 bases, with 9 bases between the two germline ends. This CDR3 region has 11 residues. CDR1 and CDR2 from the germline V gene are MNHNS and SASEGT. CDR3 in amino acids: CANREAGELFF. CDR3 nucleotide sequence: TGTGCCAACAGGGAGGCCGGGGAGCTGTTTTTT.

The chain has TRBV12-5 and TRBJ2-5; no clear D gene. CDR1 and CDR2 (germline): LGHNT, FRNRAP. Trimming took off 7 bases at V and 7 bases at J, with 13 bases between the two ends. The CDR3 length is 12 residues. The CDR3 nucleotides are TGTGCTAGTGCCCTCGCGGAAGGGACCCAGTACTTC. As protein: CASALAEGTQYF.

CDR3 DNA sequence: TGTGCCACCAGCCACCTGCGGGGACAGGGTGCAGATACGCAGTATTTT. Amino acid sequence: CATSHLRGQGADTQYF. The rearrangement uses TRBV15 and TRBJ2-3; 9 bases map to TRBD1. Germline trimming cut 5 bases from V and 4 bases from J; bases unmatched to any gene: 10. Germline CDR1 and CDR2: LNHNV and YYDKDF (reference sequence). The CDR3 sequence is 16 residues long.